One sample yielded the 24 T cell receptor beta chains listed below, sequenced in a study of control samples from healthy donors and cancer patients (dated by TCRdb to the early 2020s). Preparation of the library involved the immunoSEQ multiplex PCR assay. Here the immuneACCESS table is served through TCRdb, limited to in-frame sequences with V and J called. Missing clones are a known gap in these copies; in checked studies unresolved V genes cover under half, and the rest lacks a known reason. This sample gives some 120,000 clones in total; around 89% of them show up just once. 2% to 3% of the sample belongs to the ten largest clones. The sequenced sample was blood. These receptors were taken from a woman in her 70s in good health.

The chain recombines TRBV2 with TRBJ1-1, with a weak D call TRBD1 (5 bases). This CDR3 region has 12 residues. Trimming removed 6 bases at V and 6 bases at J, with 11 bases between. Germline assignment: CDR1 SNHLY and CDR2 FYNNEI. DNA for the CDR3: TGTGCCAGCAGGGGCGACAGTGCTGAAGCTTTCTTT. It translates to CASRGDSAEAFF.

The chain recombines TRBV7-8 with TRBJ2-7; D might be TRBD1 (6 bases). Germline-derived CDR1 and CDR2 are SGHVS and FQNEAQ. The germline V and J ends were trimmed by 4 bases and 3 bases, with 13 bases remaining between them. This CDR3 contains 14 residues. CDR3 sequence: CASSSQGPRYEQYF. The CDR3 region has the DNA TGTGCCAGCAGCTCCCAGGGGCCTCGCTACGAGCAGTACTTC. Supplemented by reference TRBV7-8 and TRBJ2-7, the full variable domain reads GAGVSQSPRYKVAKRGQDVALRCDPISGHVSLFWYQQALGQGPEFLTYFQNEAQLDKSGLPSDRFFAERPEGSVSTLKIQRTQQEDSAVYLCASSSQGPRYEQYFGPGTRLTVT.

The chain has TRBV9 and TRBJ1-6, with D hard to call. The CDR3 runs 16 residues. Trimming removed 0 bases at V and 7 bases at J, with 14 bases between. Germline-derived CDR1 and CDR2 are SGDLS and YYNGEE. The CDR3 reads CASSVGPSSRNSPLHF. The DNA of the CDR3 is TGTGCCAGCAGCGTAGGACCGAGCAGTCGCAATTCACCCCTCCACTTT.

The chain combines TRBV10-2 with TRBJ1-3; the D gene is possibly TRBD1 (5 bases). Trimming took off 3 bases at V and 0 bases at J, with 9 bases between the two ends. CDR1 is WSHSY and CDR2 is SAAADI in the germline V gene. There are 15 residues in the CDR3. The CDR3 DNA follows: TGCGCCAGCAGTGAAGGGGCTGGCTCTGGAAACACCATATATTTT. This sequence encodes CASSEGAGSGNTIYF.

This chain connects TRBV6-5 to TRBJ1-1; 9 nucleotides match TRBD1. V shed 2 bases and J 4 bases; nucleotides not matched to a gene: 5. The CDR3 has 15 amino acids. The germline V gene encodes CDR1 MNHEY and CDR2 SVGAGI. DNA of the CDR3: TGTGCCAGCAGTTACCTCGGGACAGGGATCACTGAAGCTTTCTTT. This gives the protein CASSYLGTGITEAFF.

The chain combines TRBV2 with TRBJ2-7; 9 nucleotides match TRBD1. The CDR3 loop spans 13 amino acids. With 5 bases clipped from V and 3 bases from J, the junction kept 2 bases outside the gene matches. Germline CDR1 is SNHLY and CDR2 is FYNNEI. DNA of the CDR3: TGTGCCAGCAGTAGGGACAGGGACTACGAGCAGTACTTC. Its protein product is CASSRDRDYEQYF.

As concerns this clone: A read error may produce the germline difference seen at one junction end. The V call is TRBV12-3 or TRBV12-4, the J call TRBJ2-4; D is perhaps TRBD2 (6 bases). This CDR3 spans 11 amino acids. Written as DNA, the CDR3 is TGTGCCAGCAGTTTGAACCGGGCGCTAGCGTTC. The encoded protein is CASSLNRALAF.

V usage is TRBV21-1 and J usage is TRBJ2-3; the DNA was not used to check the table's D call, TRBD2. TRBV21-1 has pseudogene status. The CDR3 is 14 amino acids. The CDR3 protein is CASSKLGGWDTQYF. The CDR3 nucleotides are TGTGCCAGCAGCAAATTGGGGGGTTGGGATACGCAGTATTTT.

This chain links TRBV3-1 (or the pseudogene TRBV3-2) with TRBJ2-3; 8 nucleotides align to TRBD2. The junction had 11 bases not matched to a gene; V was cut back by 1 base and J by 5 bases. Germline lookup yields CDR1 LGHDT and CDR2 YNNKEL (reference sequence). CDR3 length: 17 amino acids. The CDR3 spells CASSQGGGGPTGDTQYF. For the CDR3, the DNA is TGTGCCAGCAGCCAAGGCGGCGGGGGGCCCACGGGAGATACGCAGTATTTT.

The rearrangement uses TRBV3-1 (or the pseudogene TRBV3-2) and TRBJ1-4, with D tentatively TRBD1 (6 bases). Trimming removed 6 bases from V and 8 bases from J, with 13 bases in between. The germline V gene has CDR1 LGHDT and CDR2 YNNKEL (reference sequence). This CDR3 comprises 13 residues. CDR3 DNA sequence: TGTGCCAGCAGGGGGGGCGCTGGGGAAAAACTGTTTTTT. It encodes CASRGGAGEKLFF.

On this clone: This CDR3 is also generated by other DNA sequences in the sample. The chain joins TRBV24-1 to TRBJ1-1, with D possibly being TRBD1 (5 bases). Germline CDR1 KGHDR, CDR2 SFDVKD. V shed 4 bases and J shed 6 bases, with 11 bases lying between them. This CDR3 is built from 13 residues. CDR3 sequence reads: CATSDPDRPEAFF. Written as DNA, the CDR3 is TGTGCCACCAGTGACCCCGACAGACCTGAAGCTTTCTTT.

V usage is TRBV7-9 and J usage is TRBJ1-5; TRBD1 agrees at 7 bases. J lost 0 bases, V lost 1 base, and 3 bases had no gene match. The CDR3 covers 16 residues. Germline-derived CDR1 and CDR2 are SEHNR and FQNEAQ (reference sequence). CDR3 loop: CASSLGTGVSNQPQHF. CDR3 bases: TGTGCCAGCAGCTTAGGGACAGGCGTTAGCAATCAGCCCCAGCATTTT. The variable domain in full, with the rest retrieved from reference TRBV7-9 and TRBJ1-5, is DTGVSQNPRHKITKRGQNVTFRCDPISEHNRLYWYRQTLGQGPEFLTYFQNEAQLEKSRLLSDRFSAERPKGSFSTLEIQRTEQGDSAMYLCASSLGTGVSNQPQHFGDGTRLSIL.

V and J are TRBV10-2 and TRBJ1-2; tentatively, D is TRBD1 (5 bases). The CDR3 runs to 15 residues. Trimming cost V 7 bases and J 5 bases, with 20 bases left between them. Germline CDR1 and CDR2: WSHSY and SAAADI. This chain's CDR3 is CASKLAGTPSYGYTF. The CDR3 DNA reads as TGCGCCAGCAAACTAGCCGGGACCCCCAGTTATGGCTACACCTTC.

The chain has TRBV9 and TRBJ2-2; TRBD1 matches at 11 bases. V gave up 7 bases and J gave up 6 bases; unmatched junction bases: 5. The CDR3 is 14 residues long. The germline V gene encodes CDR1 SGDLS and CDR2 YYNGEE. Here the CDR3 DNA reads TGTGCCAGCTCCGGGACAGGGGGGGCCGGGGAGCTGTTTTTT. Protein sequence: CASSGTGGAGELFF.

V usage is TRBV6-2 or TRBV6-3 and J usage is TRBJ1-5; no reliable D call. The germline V gene encodes CDR1 MNHEY and CDR2 SVGEGT. V was shortened by 4 bases and J by 0 bases, with 13 bases between the two germline ends. The CDR3 contains 16 residues. The DNA of the CDR3 is TGTGCCAGCAGTTCGGCCCAGACTTATAGCAATCAGCCCCAGCATTTT. Amino acids: CASSSAQTYSNQPQHF.

This chain links TRBV7-9 with TRBJ1-5; no definite D call. V was clipped by 1 base and J by 0 bases, with 7 bases between them. The germline CDR1 and CDR2 sequences are SEHNR and FQNEAQ (reference sequence). This CDR3 contains 15 residues. The DNA for the CDR3 is TGTGCCAGCAGCTTAGGAGGATATAGCAATCAGCCCCAGCATTTT. Amino acid sequence: CASSLGGYSNQPQHF.

The chain employs TRBV4-2 and TRBJ1-3; no definite D call. From germline, CDR1 is LGHNA and CDR2 YNFKEQ. Trimming left V 1 base short and J 0 bases short, with 7 bases between. The CDR3 totals 15 residues. CDR3 DNA: TGTGCCAGCAGCCAAGGTCCAGCCTCTGGAAACACCATATATTTT. Amino acids: CASSQGPASGNTIYF.

Here the CDR3 DNA reads TGTGCCAGTAGTCCCCGATATGACAGAGCTTCGAACACCGGGGAGCTGTTTTTT. This encodes CASSPRYDRASNTGELFF. V usage is TRBV19 and J usage is TRBJ2-2, with D tentatively TRBD1 (5 bases). V lost 5 bases, J lost 0 bases, and 19 bases lay in between. Germline V lookup: CDR1 LNHDA, CDR2 SQIVND (reference sequence). The CDR3 is 18 residues long.

The rearrangement links TRBV19 to TRBJ1-1; TRBD1 matches 7 bases. The CDR3 contains 14 residues. V lost 3 bases and J lost 0; bases outside the gene matches: 1. Germline values: CDR1 LNHDA, CDR2 SQIVND (reference sequence). The CDR3, as DNA: TGTGCCAGTAGTATTCAGGGGGTGAACACTGAAGCTTTCTTT. Translated, it gives CASSIQGVNTEAFF.

This clone occurred once. This chain uses TRBV7-3 with TRBJ1-1; D gene ambiguous. V was cut by 5 bases and J by 1 base, with 8 bases left in between. The germline CDR1 and CDR2 sequences are SGHTA and FQGTGA. The CDR3 is made up of 13 amino acids. The CDR3 DNA follows: TGTGCCAGCAGCATCAGACAGAACACTGAAGCTTTCTTT. Amino acids: CASSIRQNTEAFF.

J is TRBJ1-2 and V is TRBV5-1; 11 bases map to TRBD1. The CDR3 has 17 amino acids. Germline trimming cut 4 bases from V and 4 bases from J; bases unmatched to any gene: 12. CDR1 is SGHRS and CDR2 is YFSETQ in the germline V gene. The CDR3 DNA reads TGCGCCAGCAGCCCACGGACAGGGGGCTCTGTTGGCTATGGCTACACCTTC. Protein: CASSPRTGGSVGYGYTF.

This clone was counted only a few times. V is TRBV9 and J is TRBJ2-4, with 11 bases that match TRBD2. The CDR3 contains 16 residues. Unmatched junction bases numbered 6, after V lost 0 bases and J lost 7 bases. Germline V gene sequence: CDR1 SGDLS, CDR2 YYNGEE. The chain's CDR3 is CASSVDSGGVPNIQYF. CDR3 nucleotide sequence: TGTGCCAGCAGCGTAGATAGCGGGGGGGTTCCTAACATTCAGTACTTC. Filled out from reference TRBV9 and TRBJ2-4, the complete variable domain reads DSGVTQTPKHLITATGQRVTLRCSPRSGDLSVYWYQQSLDQGLQFLIQYYNGEERAKGNILERFSAQQFPDLHSELNLSSLELGDSALYFCASSVDSGGVPNIQYFGAGTRLSVL.

The chain employs TRBV9 and TRBJ1-2; D might be TRBD1 (5 bases). Trimming pared 6 bases from V and 8 bases from J, leaving 20 bases between. CDR3 length equals 14 residues. Germline CDR1 SGDLS, CDR2 YYNGEE. CDR3 residues: CASTLAQGLGGYTF. The CDR3 DNA sequence: TGTGCCAGCACTTTGGCCCAGGGTTTGGGCGGCTACACCTTC.

The chain carries TRBV5-1 and TRBJ1-1; tentatively, D is TRBD1 (5 bases). The CDR3 loop spans 14 amino acids. Germline CDR1 and CDR2: SGHRS and YFSETQ. Trimming stripped 2 bases from V and 6 bases from J, with 14 bases between. The CDR3 nucleotides read TGCGCCAGCAGCTTTGGCCCCCGGGGGGCTGAAGCTTTCTTT. Translation: CASSFGPRGAEAFF.